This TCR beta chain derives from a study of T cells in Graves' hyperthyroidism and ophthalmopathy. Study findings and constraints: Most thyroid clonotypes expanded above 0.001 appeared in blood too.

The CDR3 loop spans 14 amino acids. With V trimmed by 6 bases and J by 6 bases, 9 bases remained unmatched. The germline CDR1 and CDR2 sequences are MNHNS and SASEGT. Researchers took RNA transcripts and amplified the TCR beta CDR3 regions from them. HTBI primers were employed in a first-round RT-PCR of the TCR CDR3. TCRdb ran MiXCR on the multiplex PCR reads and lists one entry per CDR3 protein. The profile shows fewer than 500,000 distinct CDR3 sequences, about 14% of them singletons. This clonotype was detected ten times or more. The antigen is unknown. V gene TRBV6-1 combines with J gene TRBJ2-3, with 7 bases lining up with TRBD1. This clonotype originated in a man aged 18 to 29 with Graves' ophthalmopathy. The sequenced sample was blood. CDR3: CASSRDRVADTQYF. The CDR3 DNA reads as TGTGCCAGCAGCCGGGACAGAGTTGCTGATACGCAGTATTTT.